The subject of this entry is one TCR beta chain. The antigen remains unidentified. The sample originates from a study of T cells in localized non-small cell lung cancer. The data were produced by immunoSEQ multiplex PCR, yet TCRdb's version contains in-frame clones alone and is incomplete. The sample yields over 10,000 clones, 25% to 30% seen once. From germline, CDR1 is WSHSY and CDR2 SAAADI. V was pared by 4 bases and J by 9 bases, with 10 bases between. The CDR3 contains 13 residues. General study results and limits: There was an association of higher blood T cell density with longer overall survival. Highest T cell clonality was seen in uninvolved adjacent lung, surpassing that measured in tumor. For the top 100 tumor clones, a median roughly 56 also appeared in adjacent lung. As only one tumor region underwent sequencing, heterogeneity remains possible.

The receptor comes from a female donor over 55 with stage I lung adenocarcinoma. The V call is TRBV10-2, the J call TRBJ1-6; D is possibly TRBD1 (6 bases). Sequenced material: lung tumor tissue, taken before any cancer treatment. CDR3 sequence (DNA): TGCGCCAGCAGTGCAAACAGGGTTTCACCCCTCCACTTT. It is translated as CASSANRVSPLHF.